One and the same sample provided the 29 T cell receptor beta chains below, sequenced in a study of CD8 T cells in ankylosing spondylitis. TCRdb itself ran the 5' RACE reads through MiXCR, one entry per CDR3 protein. The sample gives 200,000 to 300,000 distinct CDR3 sequences, 10% to 13% of which show up once; 2.6% is in the top ten. Sequencing was performed on blood, either unsorted or a sorted T cell fraction (not recorded which). These receptors originate from a male donor with ankylosing spondylitis or in good health (not recorded which).

This clonotype was counted at least ten times. The V and J genes are TRBV7-9 and TRBJ1-1; D unclear. The CDR3 is made up of 16 amino acids. V lost 3 bases to trimming and J lost 3 bases, with 17 bases between them. CDR1 is SEHNR and CDR2 is FQNEAQ in the germline V gene (reference sequence). CDR3 nucleotide sequence: TGTGCCAGCAGCTTTTCCCCCACCGGTGAGGACACTGAAGCTTTCTTT. Its translation: CASSFSPTGEDTEAFF.

This clonotype was recorded many times. The chain uses TRBV5-1 and TRBJ2-5; D is possibly TRBD1 (6 bases). The germline V and J ends were trimmed by 9 bases and 1 base, with 16 bases remaining between them. This CDR3 comprises 14 residues. Germline V gene lookup returns CDR1 SGHRS and CDR2 YFSETQ. The CDR3 is CATIRGTIQETQYF. CDR3 in DNA: TGCGCCACCATCAGGGGTACTATCCAAGAGACCCAGTACTTC.

The V gene is TRBV11-3, the J gene TRBJ2-3; D possibly matches TRBD1 or TRBD2 (5 bases each). V was trimmed by 0 bases and J by 1 base, leaving 17 bases between them. The CDR3 loop spans 18 amino acids. Germline assignment: CDR1 SGHNT and CDR2 YENEEA. CDR3: CASSLDRRGLGGTDTQYF. The DNA of the CDR3 is TGTGCCAGCAGCTTAGATCGACGGGGCCTTGGAGGCACAGATACGCAGTATTTT.

This clonotype was found many times. The V and J genes are TRBV5-1 and TRBJ2-3, with no clear D. The V end was cut by 2 bases, the J end by 3 bases, with 13 bases between. The CDR3 runs to 15 residues. The V gene's germline CDR1 is SGHRS and CDR2 YFSETQ. The CDR3 nucleotides are TGCGCCAGCAGCTTTTCGGACCGGCCGACAGATACGCAGTATTTT. Residues: CASSFSDRPTDTQYF.

A remark on this clonotype: With a much larger clone just one base away, this may be a read error. The chain employs TRBV20-1 and TRBJ2-3; D is ambiguous. Germline V gene data show CDR1 as DFQATT and CDR2 as SNEGSKA (reference sequence). The length of the CDR3 is 14 residues. The V end lost 4 bases, the J end lost 2 bases, and 13 bases lay between the germline ends. The DNA for the CDR3 is TGCAGTGCTAAATCATCCCGGAACACAGATACGCAGTATTTT. Translation: CSAKSSRNTDTQYF.

This clonotype was picked up many times. This chain joins TRBV5-1 and TRBJ2-5, with 8 positions matching TRBD2. Germline V CDR1 and CDR2: SGHRS, YFSETQ. CDR3 size: 17 residues. Losses at the gene ends were 7 bases for V and 4 bases for J; bases not matched to a gene: 18. CDR3 amino acids: CASAPRTGGRNIETQYF. CDR3 sequence (DNA): TGCGCCAGCGCCCCCCGAACGGGGGGGCGAAATATAGAGACCCAGTACTTC.

This clonotype was recorded at least ten times. The V call is TRBV20-1, the J call TRBJ2-2, with 8 bases identical to TRBD2. The CDR3 runs 14 residues. The V gene end was trimmed by 3 bases and the J gene end by 4 bases; junction bases not matched to a gene: 4. Germline CDR1 reads DFQATT; CDR2 reads SNEGSKA (reference sequence). CDR3 residues: CSARIGGGTGELFF. The CDR3 DNA reads as TGCAGTGCTAGGATCGGGGGGGGCACCGGGGAGCTGTTTTTT.

This clonotype was detected many times. The chain recombines TRBV20-1 with TRBJ2-3; D is perhaps TRBD1 (6 bases). Germline assignment: CDR1 DFQATT and CDR2 SNEGSKA (reference sequence). V was trimmed by 4 bases and J by 2 bases, leaving 16 bases between them. The CDR3 has 15 amino acids. The CDR3 nucleotides read TGCAGTGCTAATTCACGGGACATACTCACAGATACGCAGTATTTT. Amino acids: CSANSRDILTDTQYF.

The table lists this clonotype with many counts. This chain joins TRBV12-3 or TRBV12-4 and TRBJ2-7, with 7 bases identical to TRBD2. V was clipped by 8 bases and J by 1 base; unmatched bases: 11. CDR3 length: 15 residues. The CDR3 is CASRRWASGSYEQYF. CDR3 DNA sequence: TGTGCCAGCCGGCGTTGGGCTAGCGGATCCTACGAGCAGTACTTC.

With regard to this clonotype: A clone one base away is much larger, so this may be a read error. CDR3 DNA: TGTGCCAGCAGGGCGGCAGGGGGCTCTTCACCCCTCCACTTT. Translated, it gives CASRAAGGSSPLHF. This chain joins TRBV27 and TRBJ1-6, with 8 positions matching TRBD1. V shed 6 bases, J shed 9 bases, and the junction held 7 bases outside the gene matches. The CDR3 has 14 amino acids. The germline V gene has CDR1 MNHEY and CDR2 SMNVEV (reference sequence).

This clonotype was recorded at least ten times. The V call is TRBV6-6, the J call TRBJ2-7; D gene unclear. Germline values: CDR1 MNHNY, CDR2 SVGAGI (reference sequence). The CDR3 has 13 residues. The V end was cut by 5 bases, the J end by 11 bases, with 19 bases between. The CDR3 nucleotides are TGTGCCAGCAGTCTCACCGATGACTCGTTAGAGTACTTC. As protein: CASSLTDDSLEYF.

The V call is TRBV12-3 or TRBV12-4, the J call TRBJ2-3; D is uncertain. The CDR3 is made up of 15 amino acids. The ends were cut back, 5 bases at V and 0 bases at J, with 12 bases in the middle. The DNA of the CDR3 is TGTGCCAGCAGTCCCATAGCACAGAGCACAGATACGCAGTATTTT. It yields the protein CASSPIAQSTDTQYF.

This clonotype has only a few counts. The rearrangement uses TRBV6-1 and TRBJ1-5, with 7 bases that match TRBD1. CDR3 length: 15 residues. Per germline, CDR1 MNHNS and CDR2 SASEGT. After removal of 0 bases from V and 2 bases from J, the junction contained 1 base not matched to a gene. CDR3 nucleotide sequence: TGTGCCAGCAGTGAAGCCGGGACAGGCAATCAGCCCCAGCATTTT. Translation gives CASSEAGTGNQPQHF.

This clonotype was observed at least ten times. This chain links TRBV5-1 with TRBJ2-2; D perhaps matches TRBD1 (6 bases). Germline V lookup: CDR1 SGHRS, CDR2 YFSETQ. The CDR3 contains 17 residues. With 1 base removed from V and 4 bases from J, the gap between germline ends came to 17 bases. The CDR3, as DNA: TGCGCCAGCAGCTTGACCCTGACAGGAGGAAGCACCGGGGAGCTGTTTTTT. Protein: CASSLTLTGGSTGELFF.

CDR3 nucleotides: TGTGCCAGCACCACAACCAGCGGAAATAATTCACCCCTCCACTTT. Encoded protein: CASTTTSGNNSPLHF. This sequence joins TRBV3-1 and TRBJ1-6; D call uncertain. Trimming cost V 7 bases and J 5 bases, with 15 bases left between them. The CDR3 length is 15 residues. The V gene's germline CDR1 is LGHDT and CDR2 YNNKEL (reference sequence).

This clonotype was counted a few times. This chain links TRBV20-1 with TRBJ2-7; D may be TRBD1 or TRBD2 (5 bases each). Deletions cut 1 base from V and 3 bases from J, with 10 bases between. The CDR3 is 13 amino acids. Per the germline V gene, CDR1 is DFQATT and CDR2 is SNEGSKA (reference sequence). The CDR3 reads CSARVGGGYEQYF. The CDR3 DNA sequence: TGCAGTGCTAGAGTCGGTGGGGGCTACGAGCAGTACTTC.

Ten or more counts support this clonotype. The chain couples TRBV7-9 to TRBJ2-3; D is possibly TRBD2 (5 bases). CDR1 and CDR2 (germline): SEHNR, FQNEAQ (reference sequence). The CDR3 runs to 14 residues. Between the trimmed V and J ends, which lost 3 bases and 1 base, there was a span of 8 bases. CDR3 protein: CASSLVARTDTQYF. The DNA of the CDR3 is TGTGCCAGCAGCTTGGTAGCGCGCACAGATACGCAGTATTTT.

In its sample, this clonotype was seen many times. V gene TRBV12-3 or TRBV12-4 combines with J gene TRBJ1-5; D possibly corresponds to TRBD1 (5 bases). V was clipped by 0 bases and J by 5 bases, with 5 bases between them. The CDR3 is 13 residues long. The CDR3, as DNA: TGTGCCAGCAGTTTAGCAGGGGATCAGCCCCAGCATTTT. This translates into CASSLAGDQPQHF.

In this sample, this clonotype turned up a few times. This chain uses TRBV21-1 with TRBJ2-5; the table assigns TRBD2, which was not confirmed against the DNA. TRBV21-1 is recorded as a pseudogene. The CDR3 totals 16 residues. The CDR3 sequence is CASSETSGGTQETQYF. For the CDR3, the DNA is TGTGCCAGCAGCGAAACTAGCGGGGGAACCCAAGAGACCCAGTACTTC.

This clonotype was seen repeatedly, ten times or more. The chain recombines TRBV12-3 or TRBV12-4 with TRBJ1-1; no firm D call. V gave up 8 bases and J gave up 0 bases, with 7 bases separating them. The CDR3 runs 12 residues. The CDR3 DNA sequence: TGTGCCAGCCTTTTGGTGAACACTGAAGCTTTCTTT. It translates to CASLLVNTEAFF.

This clonotype was observed many times. This chain connects TRBV11-2 to TRBJ2-7, with D unresolved. CDR1 is SGHAT and CDR2 is FQNNGV in the germline V gene. The CDR3 consists of 13 residues. V was shortened by 5 bases and J by 0 bases, with 8 bases between the two germline ends. CDR3 in amino acids: CASSHSASYEQYF. The DNA for the CDR3 is TGTGCCAGCAGCCACTCCGCCTCCTACGAGCAGTACTTC.

This clonotype was counted ten times or more. CDR3 DNA: TGTGCCTGGAGTGTGGGGGACGGCAATCAGCCCCAGCATTTT. It specifies CAWSVGDGNQPQHF. The chain couples TRBV30 to TRBJ1-5; D perhaps matches TRBD1 (5 bases). The CDR3 is made up of 14 amino acids. Germline CDR1 reads GTSNPN; CDR2 reads SVGIG (reference sequence). The germline V and J ends were trimmed by 0 bases and 2 bases, with 8 bases remaining between them.

This clonotype came up many times. The genes are TRBV5-1 and TRBJ1-1; D may be TRBD1 (5 bases). With 1 base removed from V and 4 bases from J, the gap between germline ends came to 14 bases. CDR3 length equals 15 residues. Germline CDR1 is SGHRS and CDR2 is YFSETQ. The CDR3 is CASSLSQGGRTEAFF. In nucleotides, the CDR3 is TGCGCCAGCAGCTTGTCCCAGGGAGGACGCACTGAAGCTTTCTTT.

V is TRBV29-1 and J is TRBJ1-2; 9 positions agree with TRBD1. The trim removed 6 bases at V and 5 bases at J, leaving 16 bases unmatched. This CDR3 contains 16 residues. The germline CDR1 and CDR2 sequences are SQVTM and ANQGSEA. The CDR3 region has the DNA TGCAGCGTCCCCCGAACGGGACAGGGAAAGGGTTATGGCTACACCTTC. Translation: CSVPRTGQGKGYGYTF.

In regard to this clonotype: This may be a read error: a much more frequent sequence differs by one nucleotide. CDR3 protein: CANSQQINYGYTF. The CDR3 nucleotides are TGTGCCAACAGTCAACAAATCAACTATGGCTACACCTTC. The chain uses TRBV6-1 and TRBJ1-2; D is undetermined. The CDR3 consists of 13 residues. CDR1 MNHNS and CDR2 SASEGT come from the germline V gene.

This clonotype was observed many times. The rearrangement links TRBV3-1 to TRBJ1-5; tentatively, D is TRBD1 (6 bases). The CDR3 spans 15 residues. Germline V gene data show CDR1 as LGHDT and CDR2 as YNNKEL (reference sequence). V lost 3 bases, J lost 5 bases, and 14 bases lay in between. In nucleotides, the CDR3 is TGTGCCAGCAGCCAGGGGGCGGAACCCTATCAGCCCCAGCATTTT. Protein sequence: CASSQGAEPYQPQHF.

The chain links TRBV3-1 to TRBJ1-2, with D perhaps TRBD1 (5 bases). Per the germline V gene, CDR1 is LGHDT and CDR2 is YNNKEL (reference sequence). V shed 0 bases and J shed 0 bases, with 17 bases lying between them. CDR3 length: 18 residues. The CDR3, as DNA: TGTGCCAGCAGCCAAGAGGGACGGGCCCGCGGAGCTAACTATGGCTACACCTTC. This codes for CASSQEGRARGANYGYTF.

This clonotype has a handful of counts. The DNA of the CDR3 is TGCGCCAGCAGCGCCACGGGACTAGCGGGTACCTACGAGCAGTACTTC. Translated, it gives CASSATGLAGTYEQYF. This chain joins TRBV5-1 and TRBJ2-7, with TRBD2 identical over 12 bases. J lost 2 bases, V lost 4 bases, and 7 bases had no gene match. Germline V gene data show CDR1 as SGHRS and CDR2 as YFSETQ. The CDR3 runs to 16 residues. Together with reference TRBV5-1 and TRBJ2-7, the CDR3 gives the full variable domain: KAGVTQTPRYLIKTRGQQVTLSCSPISGHRSVSWYQQTPGQGLQFLFEYFSETQRNKGNFPGRFSGRQFSNSRSEMNVSTLELGDSALYLCASSATGLAGTYEQYFGPGTRLTVT.

In this sample, this clonotype turned up many times. V is TRBV20-1 and J is TRBJ2-6, with no clear D. The CDR3 length is 14 residues. The germline V gene has CDR1 DFQATT and CDR2 SNEGSKA (reference sequence). The germline V and J ends were trimmed by 5 bases and 0 bases, with 8 bases remaining between them. CDR3 in DNA: TGCAGTGCTTTCACCTCCTCTGGGGCCAACGTCCTGACTTTC. This sequence encodes CSAFTSSGANVLTF.